This TCR beta chain originates from a study of T cells in Graves' hyperthyroidism and ophthalmopathy. About this clonotype itself: Its antigen is currently unknown.

CDR1 and CDR2 (germline): DFQATT, SNEGSKA (reference sequence). The CDR3 extends over 8 amino acids. A Clinical Activity Score of at least 3, a NOSPECS grade of at least 4 and a duration under 3 months were recorded in the ophthalmopathy patients. Each diagnosis drew on symptoms, thyroxine, TRAb, thyroid ultrasound and orbital computed tomography findings. Study outcomes and limitations: The blood repertoire included most of the expanded thyroid clonotypes above 0.001.

It was RNA transcripts that yielded the amplified TCR beta CDR3 regions. Using the HTBI primer set, a first-round RT-PCR was run on the TCR CDR3. MiXCR was run by TCRdb on the multiplex PCR reads, yielding one entry per CDR3 protein. The repertoire holds approximately 530,000 distinct CDR3 sequences, with just under 20% as singletons. The sample consisted of blood. The rearrangement uses TRBV20-1 and TRBJ2-5; D unclear. This clonotype was obtained from a man aged 35 to 55 with Graves' ophthalmopathy. In DNA form, the CDR3 reads TGCAGGCCGGGGACCCAGTACTTC. Translation gives CRPGTQYF.